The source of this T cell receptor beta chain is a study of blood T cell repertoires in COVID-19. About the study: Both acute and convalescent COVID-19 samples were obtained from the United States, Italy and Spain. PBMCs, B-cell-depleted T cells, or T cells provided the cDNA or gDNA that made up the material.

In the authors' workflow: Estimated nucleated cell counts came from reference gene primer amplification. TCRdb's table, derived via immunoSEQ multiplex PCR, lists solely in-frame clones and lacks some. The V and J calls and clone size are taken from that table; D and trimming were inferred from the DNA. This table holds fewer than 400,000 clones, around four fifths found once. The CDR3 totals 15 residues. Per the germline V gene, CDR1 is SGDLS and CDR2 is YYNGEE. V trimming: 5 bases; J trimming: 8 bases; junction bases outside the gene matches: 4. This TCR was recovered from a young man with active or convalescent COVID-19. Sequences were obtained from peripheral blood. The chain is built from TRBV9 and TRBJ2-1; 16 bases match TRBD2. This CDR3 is CASRGTSGRADEQFF. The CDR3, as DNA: TGTGCCAGCAGAGGGACTAGCGGGAGGGCCGATGAGCAGTTCTTC.